A selection of T cell receptor beta chains follows, all from one sample in a study of blood T cell repertoires in COVID-19. Sequenced by immunoSEQ multiplex PCR; TCRdb stores in-frame clones only, minus some. The data show 290,000 or so clones, with around 87% seen just once and about 2% held by the top ten. The sample consisted of peripheral blood. All receptors derive from a man between 18 and 35 years old with active or convalescent COVID-19. CDR3s include the opening cysteine and the closing phenylalanine or tryptophan. D genes are given only for firm matches. Size is omitted from some rows. Given values are once, few, many or a class for expanded clones.

v_call	j_call	clone_size	d_call	cdr3_nt	cdr3_aa
TRBV11-2	TRBJ2-4	NA	NA	TGTGCCAGCAGCTTAGGTTCGATTCAGTACTTC	CASSLGSIQYF
TRBV12-3/TRBV12-4	TRBJ1-2	NA	TRBD1	TGTGCCAGCAGCCGGGGACAGGGGGCTGGCTACACCTTC	CASSRGQGAGYTF
TRBV10-3	TRBJ2-1	NA	NA	TGTGCCATCAGTGAGACACCAAACAATGAGCAGTTCTTC	CAISETPNNEQFF
TRBV15	TRBJ2-4	NA	TRBD1	TGTGCCACCCGACCGGACAGGGCCAAAAACATTCAGTACTTC	CATRPDRAKNIQYF
TRBV4-1	TRBJ1-1	many	TRBD1	TGCGCCAGCAGCCTCAGGGGGGCGAACACTGAAGCTTTCTTT	CASSLRGANTEAFF
TRBV2	TRBJ1-2	NA	NA	TGTGCCAGCAGTGAAAGAACAGGCTCTAACTATGGCTACACCTTC	CASSERTGSNYGYTF
TRBV28	TRBJ2-1	once	NA	TGTGCCAGCAGTTTCCCGCTAGCGGACAGTTACAATGAGCAGTTCTTC	CASSFPLADSYNEQFF
TRBV25-1	TRBJ1-3	NA	NA	TGTGCCAGCAGTGAACCCAGGAAACAAGGAAACACCATATATTTT	CASSEPRKQGNTIYF
TRBV6-4	TRBJ1-1	NA	NA	TGTGCCAGCAGTGACTACTATTCGGGGAATAACACTGAAGCTTTCTTT	CASSDYYSGNNTEAFF
TRBV28	TRBJ2-7	NA	TRBD1	TGTGCCAGCAGTTTGTGGGACAGGGGATACGAGCAGTACTTC	CASSLWDRGYEQYF
TRBV4-1	TRBJ2-7	NA	TRBD1	TGCGCCAGCAGCCAAGTCACTGACAGGGGCTACGAGCAGTACTTC	CASSQVTDRGYEQYF
TRBV27	TRBJ2-7	NA	NA	TGTGCCAGCAGTTTAGGGTTAGGTCAGGAGGTCGAGCAGTACTTC	CASSLGLGQEVEQYF
TRBV25-1	TRBJ1-2	NA	TRBD1	TGTGCCAGCAGTGGGGAGGACAGGGGGCGGTGGGGCTACACCTTC	CASSGEDRGRWGYTF
TRBV5-1	TRBJ1-2	NA	TRBD1	TGCGCCAGCAGCCTGTGGACAGGCATCGCTAACTATGGCTACACCTTC	CASSLWTGIANYGYTF
TRBV4-3	TRBJ2-7	few	NA	TGCGCCAGCAGCCAAGAAGTTCGGTACGAGCAGTACTTC	CASSQEVRYEQYF
TRBV3-1/TRBV3-2	TRBJ2-1	NA	TRBD1	TGTGCCAGCAGTCTCCGGGACAGGGGACGCAATGAGCAGTTCTTC	CASSLRDRGRNEQFF
TRBV20-1	TRBJ2-7	NA	NA	TGCAGTGCTAGAGACGGCTACGAGCAGTACTTC	CSARDGYEQYF
TRBV7-9	TRBJ1-6	NA	TRBD1	TGTGCCAGCAGCTTATGGACAGGGGATAATTCACCCCTCCACTTT	CASSLWTGDNSPLHF
TRBV19	TRBJ1-1	NA	NA	TGTGCCAGTAGTACGACAGGGAACACTGAAGCTTTCTTT	CASSTTGNTEAFF
TRBV2	TRBJ1-1	NA	NA	TGTGCCAGCAGTGAAATGCTGCGGGCCGGCTCTGAAGCTTTCTTT	CASSEMLRAGSEAFF
TRBV2	TRBJ2-6	NA	NA	TGTGCCAGCAGTCACGGATCAGGGACTGGGGCCAACGTCCTGACTTTC	CASSHGSGTGANVLTF
TRBV9	TRBJ2-5	once	TRBD2	TGTGCCAGCAGCGTGGGGACTAGCGGGGAAGAGACCCAGTACTTC	CASSVGTSGEETQYF
TRBV19	TRBJ2-7	NA	NA	TGTGCCAGTAGTAGAACCCCGGGACATAGGGACGAGCAGTACTTC	CASSRTPGHRDEQYF
TRBV6-5	TRBJ2-2	NA	NA	TGTGCCAGCAGTTACTCGCAGGGCGGGAACACCGGGGAGCTGTTTTTT	CASSYSQGGNTGELFF
TRBV11-2	TRBJ2-7	NA	NA	TGTGCCAGCGAACGGGTTGCCGGCGGCGAGCAGTACTTC	CASERVAGGEQYF